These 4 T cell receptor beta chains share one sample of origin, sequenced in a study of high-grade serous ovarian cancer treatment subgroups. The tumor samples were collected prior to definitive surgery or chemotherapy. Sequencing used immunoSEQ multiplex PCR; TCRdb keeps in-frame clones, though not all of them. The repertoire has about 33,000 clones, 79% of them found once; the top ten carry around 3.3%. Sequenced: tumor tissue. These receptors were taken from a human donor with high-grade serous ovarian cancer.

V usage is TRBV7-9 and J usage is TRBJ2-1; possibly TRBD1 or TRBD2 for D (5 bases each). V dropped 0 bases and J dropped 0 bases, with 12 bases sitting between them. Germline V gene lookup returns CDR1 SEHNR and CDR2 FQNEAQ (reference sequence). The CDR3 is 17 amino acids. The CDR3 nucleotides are TGTGCCAGCAGCTTAGCAGGGACGAGCAACTCCTACAATGAGCAGTTCTTC. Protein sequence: CASSLAGTSNSYNEQFF. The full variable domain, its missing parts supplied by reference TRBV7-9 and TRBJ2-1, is DTGVSQNPRHKITKRGQNVTFRCDPISEHNRLYWYRQTLGQGPEFLTYFQNEAQLEKSRLLSDRFSAERPKGSFSTLEIQRTEQGDSAMYLCASSLAGTSNSYNEQFFGPGTRLTVL.

The CDR3 bases are TGTGCCAGCAGCAACGACAGATACAATGAGCAGTTCTTC. Translation: CASSNDRYNEQFF. The V gene is TRBV6-6, the J gene TRBJ2-1, with D maybe TRBD1 (5 bases). V shed 6 bases and J shed 4 bases, with 10 bases lying between them. In germline, CDR1 is MNHNY, CDR2 SVGAGI (reference sequence). The CDR3 runs 13 residues.

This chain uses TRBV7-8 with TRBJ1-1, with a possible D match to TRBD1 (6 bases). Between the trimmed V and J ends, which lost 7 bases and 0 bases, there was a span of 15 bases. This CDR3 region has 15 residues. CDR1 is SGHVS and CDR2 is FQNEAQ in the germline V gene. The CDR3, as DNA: TGTGCCAGCACCCTGGGGGGCACCATGAACACTGAAGCTTTCTTT. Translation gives CASTLGGTMNTEAFF.

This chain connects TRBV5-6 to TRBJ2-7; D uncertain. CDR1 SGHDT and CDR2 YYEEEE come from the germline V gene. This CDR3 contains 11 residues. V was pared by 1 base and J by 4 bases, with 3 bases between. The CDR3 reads CASSLYYEQYF. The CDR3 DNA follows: TGTGCCAGCAGCTTGTATTACGAGCAGTACTTC.